The next 23 T cell receptor beta chains were all read from a single sample in a study of T-cell reconstitution after alpha-beta-depleted transplantation in children (dated by TCRdb to about 2016). The sample's treatment or condition, from its label and the paper: allogeneic hematopoietic cell transplantation with graft depleted of TCRalphabeta T cells and CD19 B cells. The library was built by means of PCR. Sequencing took place on an Illumina HiSeq 2500. TCR library preparation used molecular barcoding, with unique molecular identifiers applied to normalize quantification of the TCRbeta repertoire. Through fastp at Q25 and MiXCR, TCRdb rebuilt clones from the public reads, retaining in-frame beta chains. Here each entry gathers all rows of one CDR3 protein and keeps the most common genes and DNA. Present in this sample are about 170,000 distinct CDR3 sequences, over 8.5% of which were seen just once. Around 13% of the sample is in the top ten clones.

Sample: PBMCs, taken before TCRalphabeta/CD19-depleted stem cell transplant. The source is a boy aged 2 to 9 with acute myeloid leukemia, due to receive a stem cell transplant.

This clonotype was counted ten times or more. The rearrangement joins TRBV5-1 to TRBJ2-2; 7 bases align to TRBD1. CDR1 is SGHRS, CDR2 YFSETQ, per germline. The CDR3 has 15 residues. The ends lost 4 bases at V and 4 bases at J; junction bases unmatched: 7. CDR3 DNA: TGCGCCAGCAGCCCGACAGGGTTGGGCACCGGGGAGCTGTTTTTT. The encoded protein is CASSPTGLGTGELFF.

This clonotype was detected many times. The chain has TRBV28 and TRBJ2-1; 14 positions match TRBD2. The CDR3 has 14 residues. Germline V gene sequence: CDR1 MDHEN, CDR2 SYDVKM. With 5 bases clipped from V and 7 bases from J, the junction kept 1 base outside the gene matches. DNA of the CDR3: TGTGCCAGCAGTCGGACTAGCGGGAGGAATGAGCAGTTCTTC. It specifies CASSRTSGRNEQFF.

Many counts were recorded for this clonotype. V is TRBV7-2 and J is TRBJ1-6; a possible D gene is TRBD1 (5 bases). CDR1 is SGHTA and CDR2 is FQGNSA in the germline V gene. This CDR3 has 16 residues. With 5 bases removed from V and 10 bases from J, the gap between germline ends came to 21 bases. CDR3 region: CASSPQGQGEWSPLHF. In nucleotides, the CDR3 is TGTGCCAGCAGCCCGCAAGGACAAGGGGAATGGTCACCCCTCCACTTT.

Many counts were recorded for this clonotype. The chain carries TRBV28 and TRBJ1-4, with D unclear. Between the trimmed V and J ends, which lost 6 bases and 3 bases, there was a span of 11 bases. Germline loops: CDR1 MDHEN, CDR2 SYDVKM. The CDR3 loop spans 14 amino acids. The CDR3 nucleotides are TGTGCCAGCAGCTTAGACGGCCCTAATGAAAAACTGTTTTTT. It specifies CASSLDGPNEKLFF.

This clonotype came up many times. V is TRBV20-1 and J is TRBJ1-1, with D unclear. The germline V gene encodes CDR1 DFQATT and CDR2 SNEGSKA (reference sequence). CDR3 size: 12 residues. Trimming took off 4 bases at V and 4 bases at J, with 10 bases between the two ends. CDR3 DNA sequence: TGCAGTGCTAATCGGGGAGGCACTGAAGCTTTCTTT. Its translation is CSANRGGTEAFF.

This clonotype was detected ten times or more. The rearrangement uses TRBV12-3 or TRBV12-4 and TRBJ2-3; possibly TRBD1 for D (5 bases). Trimming cost V 7 bases and J 5 bases, with 16 bases left between them. The CDR3 extends over 14 amino acids. The CDR3 DNA reads TGTGCCAGCAATGCCAAAGGGGTCCTAGATACGCAGTATTTT. Amino acids: CASNAKGVLDTQYF.

There are many counts of this clonotype. The rearrangement links TRBV5-1 to TRBJ2-1, with D unclear. The V end lost 3 bases, the J end lost 1 base, and 8 bases lay between the germline ends. Germline lookup yields CDR1 SGHRS and CDR2 YFSETQ. CDR3 length equals 14 residues. The CDR3 reads CASSWPDSYNEQFF. The CDR3 DNA reads as TGCGCCAGCAGCTGGCCGGATTCCTACAATGAGCAGTTCTTC.

This clonotype has at least ten counts. This chain joins TRBV30 and TRBJ2-3; D is possibly TRBD2 (6 bases). Trimming removed 0 bases at V and 6 bases at J, with 13 bases between. The CDR3 runs to 14 residues. Germline assignment: CDR1 GTSNPN and CDR2 SVGIG (reference sequence). CDR3 amino acids: CAWSVLVEGDTQYF. The DNA of the CDR3 is TGTGCCTGGAGTGTACTGGTGGAGGGGGATACGCAGTATTTT.

This clonotype was seen repeatedly, ten times or more. This chain uses TRBV7-8 with TRBJ1-5, with D uncertain. The CDR3 has 14 residues. V was clipped by 5 bases and J by 3 bases, with 11 bases between them. Germline V gene lookup returns CDR1 SGHVS and CDR2 FQNEAQ. The DNA of the CDR3 is TGTGCCAGCAGCCCAGACCGGGACAATCAGCCCCAGCATTTT. Encoded protein: CASSPDRDNQPQHF.

This clonotype was seen many times. The rearrangement joins TRBV20-1 to TRBJ2-7; D may be TRBD2 (6 bases). The V gene's germline CDR1 is DFQATT and CDR2 SNEGSKA (reference sequence). The length of the CDR3 is 14 residues. The germline V and J ends were trimmed by 3 bases and 4 bases, with 16 bases remaining between them. This CDR3 reads CSASKGARGYEQYF. The CDR3 DNA reads as TGCAGTGCTAGCAAGGGCGCCCGGGGGTACGAGCAGTACTTC.

The chain uses TRBV6-5 and TRBJ1-2; weak D call: TRBD1 (5 bases). The CDR3 spans 15 residues. The germline V and J ends were trimmed by 3 bases and 4 bases, with 15 bases remaining between them. The germline V gene has CDR1 MNHEY and CDR2 SVGAGI. This chain's CDR3 is CASSYAAAGSYGYTF. The CDR3 DNA reads TGTGCCAGCAGTTATGCGGCAGCAGGGAGCTATGGCTACACCTTC.

This clonotype was observed a handful of times. This chain uses TRBV29-1 with TRBJ1-1; D is ambiguous. V gave up 5 bases and J gave up 7 bases, with 11 bases separating them. In germline, CDR1 is SQVTM, CDR2 ANQGSEA. The CDR3 covers 11 residues. CDR3 sequence reads: CSVNTAGEAFF. The DNA for the CDR3 is TGCAGCGTTAACACGGCAGGTGAAGCTTTCTTT.

This clonotype was seen ten or more times. The chain has TRBV6-6 and TRBJ2-7; D unclear. The CDR3 sequence is 12 residues long. In germline, CDR1 is MNHNY, CDR2 SVGAGI (reference sequence). V lost 2 bases, J lost 0 bases, and 2 bases lay in between. The CDR3 bases are TGTGCCAGCAGTTACGACTCCTACGAGCAGTACGTC. Its translation is CASSYDSYEQYV.

The table lists this clonotype with many counts. This chain joins TRBV6-1 and TRBJ2-3, with D perhaps matching TRBD1 or TRBD2 (6 bases each). The CDR3 sequence is 14 residues long. Germline loops: CDR1 MNHNS, CDR2 SASEGT. Trimming removed 11 bases from V and 0 bases from J, with 15 bases in between. DNA of the CDR3: TGTGCCTCATGGAGAGGGGGGAGCACAGATACGCAGTATTTT. The encoded protein is CASWRGGSTDTQYF.

This clonotype was recorded at least ten times. The rearrangement uses TRBV20-1 and TRBJ2-7; 7 bases fit TRBD2. CDR3 length equals 15 residues. With 3 bases clipped from V and 2 bases from J, the junction kept 10 bases outside the gene matches. The germline V gene encodes CDR1 DFQATT and CDR2 SNEGSKA (reference sequence). CDR3 region: CSASLPRLATYEQYF. CDR3 DNA: TGCAGTGCTAGTCTACCGAGACTAGCTACCTACGAGCAGTACTTC.

This clonotype was seen many times. This chain links TRBV7-9 with TRBJ2-6, with TRBD2 as a possible D gene (6 bases). Trimming pared 5 bases from V and 4 bases from J, leaving 18 bases between. CDR3 size: 17 residues. Germline V CDR1 and CDR2: SEHNR, FQNEAQ (reference sequence). The CDR3 DNA reads as TGTGCCAGCAGCGACCGGATGAAGAGCGGGGGGGCCAACGTCCTGACTTTC. It specifies CASSDRMKSGGANVLTF.

This chain links TRBV29-1 with TRBJ1-2; D call uncertain. The CDR3 totals 12 residues. From germline, CDR1 is SQVTM and CDR2 ANQGSEA. Trimming cost V 2 bases and J 4 bases, with 8 bases left between them. The CDR3 spells CSVELGSYGYTF. The CDR3 region has the DNA TGCAGCGTTGAATTGGGCTCCTATGGCTACACCTTC.

This clonotype was observed many times. This chain connects TRBV18 to TRBJ2-7; D gene ambiguous. The V gene's germline CDR1 is KGHSH and CDR2 LQKENI. The CDR3 sequence is 12 residues long. V was trimmed by 2 bases and J by 4 bases, leaving 6 bases between them. CDR3: CASSPNLYEQYF. Here the CDR3 DNA reads TGTGCCAGCTCACCAAATCTTTACGAGCAGTACTTC.

This clonotype was seen ten or more times. The chain couples TRBV4-1 to TRBJ1-4; TRBD1 matches 7 bases. The CDR3 loop spans 15 amino acids. Germline loops: CDR1 MGHRA, CDR2 YSYEKL. Losses at the gene ends were 4 bases for V and 8 bases for J; bases not matched to a gene: 10. CDR3 residues: CASSRTGEVEEKLFF. DNA for the CDR3: TGCGCCAGCAGCCGTACAGGGGAAGTTGAGGAAAAACTGTTTTTT.

The sample holds many counts of this clonotype. The chain carries TRBV20-1 and TRBJ2-1, with 10 bases identical to TRBD2. Germline CDR1 and CDR2: DFQATT and SNEGSKA (reference sequence). The ends lost 0 bases at V and 9 bases at J; junction bases unmatched: 5. This CDR3 comprises 14 residues. CDR3 in amino acids: CSARDLSGGVEQFF. CDR3 in DNA: TGCAGTGCTAGAGATCTCAGCGGGGGGGTTGAGCAGTTCTTC.

V gene TRBV7-6 combines with J gene TRBJ2-5; TRBD2 matches 11 bases. The V and J ends lost 1 base and 4 bases, in that order; junction bases with no gene match: 2. This CDR3 is built from 15 residues. The germline V gene encodes CDR1 SGHVS and CDR2 FNYEAQ. The CDR3 DNA is TGTGCCAGCAGCTTAGTAGCGGGAGGGCGAGAGACCCAGTACTTC. Protein sequence: CASSLVAGGRETQYF.

The chain links TRBV4-1 to TRBJ2-1, with D possibly being TRBD1 (5 bases). The CDR3 is made up of 17 amino acids. V shed 3 bases and J shed 0 bases, with 15 bases lying between them. Germline CDR1 is MGHRA and CDR2 is YSYEKL. CDR3: CASSQGFRDSSYNEQFF. The CDR3 DNA is TGCGCCAGCAGCCAGGGATTCAGGGATAGCTCCTACAATGAGCAGTTCTTC.

Concerning this clonotype: It may be a read error: a sequence one base away is much more abundant. The chain is built from TRBV12-3 or TRBV12-4 and TRBJ2-7, with D possibly TRBD2 on 5 matching bases. V was clipped by 7 bases and J by 2 bases, with 15 bases between them. The CDR3 loop spans 14 amino acids. CDR3 protein: CASTREGLTYEQYF. In DNA form, the CDR3 reads TGTGCCAGCACCAGAGAGGGTTTGACCTACGAGCAGTACTTC.